These 14 T cell receptor beta chains came from one sample sequenced in a study of T cell responses to AZD1222 COVID-19 vaccine. The data were produced by immunoSEQ multiplex PCR, yet TCRdb's version contains in-frame clones alone and is incomplete. The repertoire holds fewer than 90,000 clones, with roughly 87% as singletons. Specimen: peripheral blood, collected on day 0 of AZD1222 vaccination. Source of these receptors: an adult in good health.

This clone is classed as medium-sized. This chain uses TRBV4-1 with TRBJ2-7; possibly TRBD1 for D (5 bases). Trimming stripped 0 bases from V and 5 bases from J, with 20 bases between. This CDR3 comprises 17 residues. Germline assignment: CDR1 MGHRA and CDR2 YSYEKL. In DNA, the CDR3 is TGCGCCAGCAGCCAAGATGGGCCGCAGGGTCTAATCGACGAGCAGTACTTC. Translating gives CASSQDGPQGLIDEQYF.

The rearrangement joins TRBV19 to TRBJ1-2; no clear D. This CDR3 contains 12 residues. With 4 bases removed from V and 6 bases from J, the gap between germline ends came to 9 bases. CDR1 and CDR2 from the germline V gene are LNHDA and SQIVND (reference sequence). The CDR3 DNA reads TGTGCCAGTAGTAGAGCAGCTGATGGCTACACCTTC. This codes for CASSRAADGYTF.

V gene TRBV6-6 combines with J gene TRBJ2-5; unclear D gene. Germline values: CDR1 MNHNY, CDR2 SVGAGI (reference sequence). The V gene lost 0 bases and the J gene lost 2 bases, with 10 bases spanning the gap. This CDR3 contains 15 residues. The CDR3 sequence: CASSYSPDRQETQYF. CDR3 sequence (DNA): TGTGCCAGCAGTTACTCCCCGGATAGGCAAGAGACCCAGTACTTC.

The chain links TRBV11-2 to TRBJ2-7; 14 bases are a match to TRBD2. The V gene end was trimmed by 2 bases and the J gene end by 0 bases; junction bases not matched to a gene: 9. The CDR3 is 19 amino acids. The germline V gene has CDR1 SGHAT and CDR2 FQNNGV. This CDR3 is CASSLRLAGGELSSYEQYF. For the CDR3, the DNA is TGTGCCAGCAGCTTACGACTAGCGGGAGGGGAATTAAGCTCCTACGAGCAGTACTTC.

This chain uses TRBV12-3 or TRBV12-4 with TRBJ1-1; D perhaps matches TRBD1 (6 bases). This CDR3 is 12 amino acids long. Trimming removed 5 bases from V and 4 bases from J, with 8 bases in between. CDR3 region: CASSNRVTEAFF. CDR3 nucleotide sequence: TGTGCCAGCAGTAACAGGGTCACTGAAGCTTTCTTT.

The chain recombines TRBV23-1 with TRBJ1-2; D is unclear. TRBV23-1 is recorded as an ORF, its role being uncertain. This CDR3 has 17 amino acids. V was shortened by 4 bases and J by 8 bases, with 26 bases between the two germline ends. The DNA of the CDR3 is TGCGCCAGCAGTCTCCTTCCAGTCGGGTCCGAAGAATACGGCTACACCTTC. Protein sequence: CASSLLPVGSEEYGYTF.

The chain combines TRBV27 with TRBJ1-5; D is unresolved. CDR1 and CDR2 (germline): MNHEY, SMNVEV (reference sequence). This CDR3 contains 10 residues. V lost 11 bases to trimming and J lost 5 bases, with 7 bases between them. The DNA for the CDR3 is TGTGCCTACCGTTATCAGCCCCAGCATTTT. Protein product: CAYRYQPQHF.

The chain recombines TRBV3-1 (or the pseudogene TRBV3-2) with TRBJ1-2; D is unclear. Looked up from germline, CDR1 is LGHDT and CDR2 is YNNKEL (reference sequence). V was trimmed by 3 bases and J by 6 bases, leaving 11 bases between them. The CDR3 loop spans 13 amino acids. CDR3 bases: TGTGCCAGCAGCCATCCGTCTAGCGATGGCTACACCTTC. Translating it yields CASSHPSSDGYTF.

The chain joins TRBV11-3 to TRBJ2-7; 11 bases are a match to TRBD2. Germline V gives CDR1 SGHNT, CDR2 YENEEA. The CDR3 loop spans 13 amino acids. V lost 6 bases, J lost 7 bases, and 5 bases stayed unmatched. As DNA, the CDR3 is TGTGCCAGCAGTAGCGGGAGGGCCGGTGAGCAGTACTTC. This codes for CASSSGRAGEQYF.

The genes are TRBV7-3 and TRBJ2-2; D unresolved. V gave up 5 bases and J gave up 5 bases, with 6 bases separating them. Germline CDR1 is SGHTA and CDR2 is FQGTGA. The CDR3 sequence is 12 residues long. The CDR3 spells CASSLSTGELFF. CDR3 bases: TGTGCCAGCAGCCTAAGTACCGGGGAGCTGTTTTTT.

This clone was observed a single time. The chain uses TRBV5-5 and TRBJ1-6; 8 bases are a match to TRBD1. Germline CDR1 and CDR2: SGHKS and YYEKEE (reference sequence). CDR3 length: 14 residues. The junction had 7 bases not matched to a gene; V was cut back by 4 bases and J by 10 bases. CDR3 bases: TGTGCCAGCAGCGTTACAGGGGGGAGGTCACCCCTCCACTTT. Residues: CASSVTGGRSPLHF.

The chain recombines TRBV2 with TRBJ2-7, with 9 nucleotides matching TRBD2. The junction had 8 bases not matched to a gene; V was cut back by 6 bases and J by 5 bases. The CDR3 has 14 amino acids. Germline CDR1 SNHLY, CDR2 FYNNEI. The CDR3 loop is CASRRGGWEDEQYF. DNA for the CDR3: TGTGCCAGCAGGCGGGGGGGCTGGGAGGACGAGCAGTACTTC. The full variable domain, completed using reference TRBV2 and TRBJ2-7, is EPEVTQTPSHQVTQMGQEVILRCVPISNHLYFYWYRQILGQKVEFLVSFYNNEISEKSEIFDDQFSVERPDGSNFTLKIRSTKLEDSAMYFCASRRGGWEDEQYFGPGTRLTVT.

The rearrangement joins TRBV19 to TRBJ1-6; TRBD1 matches at 9 bases. The CDR3 sequence is 15 residues long. V shed 6 bases, J shed 9 bases, and the junction held 9 bases outside the gene matches. The germline V gene encodes CDR1 LNHDA and CDR2 SQIVND (reference sequence). The CDR3 here is CASRKTTGGTSPLHF. The CDR3 nucleotides are TGTGCCAGTAGGAAGACGACAGGGGGAACTTCACCCCTCCACTTT.

This rearrangement joins TRBV7-8 to TRBJ1-2; D call uncertain. Trimming pared 5 bases from V and 2 bases from J, leaving 6 bases between. There are 12 residues in the CDR3. CDR1 SGHVS and CDR2 FQNEAQ come from the germline V gene. In DNA, the CDR3 is TGTGCCAGCAGCCCAGTGAACTATGGCTACACCTTC. The encoded protein is CASSPVNYGYTF.